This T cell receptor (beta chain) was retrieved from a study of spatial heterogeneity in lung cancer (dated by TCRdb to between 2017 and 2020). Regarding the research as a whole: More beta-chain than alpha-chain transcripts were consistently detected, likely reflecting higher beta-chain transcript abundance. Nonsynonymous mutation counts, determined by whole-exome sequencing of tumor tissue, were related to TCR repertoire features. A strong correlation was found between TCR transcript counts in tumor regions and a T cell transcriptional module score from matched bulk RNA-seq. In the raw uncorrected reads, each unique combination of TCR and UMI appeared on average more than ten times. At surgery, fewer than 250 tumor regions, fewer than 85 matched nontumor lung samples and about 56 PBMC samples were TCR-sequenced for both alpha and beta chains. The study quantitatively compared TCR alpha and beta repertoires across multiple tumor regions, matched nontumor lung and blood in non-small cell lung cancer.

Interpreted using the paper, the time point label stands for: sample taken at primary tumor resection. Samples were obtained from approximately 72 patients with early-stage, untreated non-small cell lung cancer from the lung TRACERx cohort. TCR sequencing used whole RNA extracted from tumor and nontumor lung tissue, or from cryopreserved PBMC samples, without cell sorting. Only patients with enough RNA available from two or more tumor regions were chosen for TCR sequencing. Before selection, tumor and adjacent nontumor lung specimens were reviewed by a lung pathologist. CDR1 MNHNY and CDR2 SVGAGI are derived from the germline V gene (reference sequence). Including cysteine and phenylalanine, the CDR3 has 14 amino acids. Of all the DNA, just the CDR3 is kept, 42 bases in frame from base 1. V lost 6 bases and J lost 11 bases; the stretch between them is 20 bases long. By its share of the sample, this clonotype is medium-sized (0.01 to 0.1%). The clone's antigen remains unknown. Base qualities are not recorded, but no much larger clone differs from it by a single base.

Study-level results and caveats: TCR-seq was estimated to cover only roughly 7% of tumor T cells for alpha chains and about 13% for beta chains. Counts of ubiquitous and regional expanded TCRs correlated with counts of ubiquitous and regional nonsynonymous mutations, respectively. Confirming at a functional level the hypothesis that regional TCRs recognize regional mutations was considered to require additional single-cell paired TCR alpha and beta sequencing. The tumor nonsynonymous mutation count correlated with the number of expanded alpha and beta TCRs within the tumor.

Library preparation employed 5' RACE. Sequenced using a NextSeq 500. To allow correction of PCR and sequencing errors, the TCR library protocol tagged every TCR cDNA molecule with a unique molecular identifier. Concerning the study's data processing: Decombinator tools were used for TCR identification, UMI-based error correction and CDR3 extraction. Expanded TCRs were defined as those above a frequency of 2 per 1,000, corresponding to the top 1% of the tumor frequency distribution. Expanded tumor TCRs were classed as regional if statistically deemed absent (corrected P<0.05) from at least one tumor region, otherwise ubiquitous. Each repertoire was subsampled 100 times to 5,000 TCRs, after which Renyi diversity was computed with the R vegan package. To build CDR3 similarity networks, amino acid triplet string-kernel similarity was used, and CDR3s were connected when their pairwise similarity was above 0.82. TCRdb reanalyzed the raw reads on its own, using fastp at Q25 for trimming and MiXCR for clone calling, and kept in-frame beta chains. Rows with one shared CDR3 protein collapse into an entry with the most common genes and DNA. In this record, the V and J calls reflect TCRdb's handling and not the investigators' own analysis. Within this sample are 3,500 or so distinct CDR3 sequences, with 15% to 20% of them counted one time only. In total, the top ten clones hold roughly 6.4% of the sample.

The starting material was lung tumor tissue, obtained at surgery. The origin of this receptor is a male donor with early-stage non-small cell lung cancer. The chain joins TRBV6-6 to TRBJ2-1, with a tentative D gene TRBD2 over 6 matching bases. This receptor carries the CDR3 CASRKMGLLGQQFF. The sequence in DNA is TGTGCCAGCAGGAAAATGGGACTCCTCGGGCAGCAGTTCTTC.